This T cell receptor beta chain was sequenced in a study of cytomegalovirus exposure and HLA in healthy donors. In the PCR, 60 Vbeta and 13 Jbeta primers were used. This table comes from immunoSEQ multiplex PCR, and its TCRdb copy is limited to in-frame clones, with some not included. The table shows tens of thousands of clones, with 81% occurring only once. Trimming cost V 7 bases and J 2 bases; bases outside gene matches: 4. The CDR3 loop spans 14 amino acids. Germline V gene data show CDR1 as MNHEY and CDR2 as SMNVEV (reference sequence). Sequences were obtained from PBMCs. The chain employs TRBV27 and TRBJ2-1; the match to TRBD2 covers 8 bases. This receptor was obtained from a girl aged 2 to 10 in good health and CMV-seropositive. CDR3 bases: TGTGCCAGCAAAGGCGGGAGGCCCTACAATGAGCAGTTCTTC. This encodes CASKGGRPYNEQFF.